A single TCR beta chain is shown here with its context. It has no known antigen specificity. Nothing much larger sits one base from this clone, and base qualities are not available. The treatment or condition label corresponds to: oral pan-JAK inhibitor, 5-10 mg twice daily. Lesional scalp punch biopsies and peripheral blood were obtained from alopecia areata patients. After PBMCs were isolated by density centrifugation and stained for CD3, CD4 and CD8, a FACSAria was used to sort CD4+ and CD8+ T cells. A distance of 8 bases separates the germline ends of V and J, which lose 10 bases and 7 bases respectively. From the cysteine up to the phenylalanine, the CDR3 has a length of 10 residues. Of all the DNA, just the CDR3 is kept, 30 bases in frame from base 1. The CDR1 and CDR2 encoded by the germline V gene are SNHLY and FYNNEI. The data belong to a study of CD8+ T cells in alopecia areata (dated by TCRdb to between 2017 and 2018). With respect to the entire study: The treated patients, all with moderate-to-severe alopecia areata, were enrolled in an open-label pilot trial of oral tofacitinib given at 5 to 10 mg twice daily. Tofacitinib was administered for 6 to 18 months, and 6 months of follow-up off drug were then conducted to assess delayed response and recurrence. The SALT score, which quantifies the percentage of affected scalp surface area, was used to measure disease severity in treated patients. The study used high-throughput TCRbeta sequencing to examine T cell clonal expansion in alopecia areata, in both the C3H/HeJ mouse model and human patients. Human TCRbeta sequencing covered scalp tissue and sorted CD4+ and CD8+ peripheral blood T cells from patchy and totalis/universalis alopecia areata patients and healthy controls. Tofacitinib-treated patients had biopsies at baseline and at 4 and 24 weeks of treatment, with a later scalp biopsy in several patients. Clonality in the scalp was compared among normal scalp (n=4), patchy alopecia areata scalp (n=8), and alopecia totalis/universalis scalp (n=8). RNA was extracted with the PAXgene miRNA kit for fixed scalp, the miRNeasy kit for PBMCs, and the RNeasy kit for mouse skin. Amplification of TCRbeta CDR3 regions was done by immunoSEQ multiplex PCR using 35 Vbeta forward primers and 13 Jbeta reverse primers. The paper as a whole reports these results and caveats: Resident alphabeta T cells in normal human skin are also sequenced, complicating scalp TCR repertoire analysis, unlike mouse skin dominated by gammadelta T cells. Higher clonality and more expanded CD8+ clones were observed in lesional scalp than in normal scalp, particularly in alopecia totalis/universalis, a finding suggestive of antigenic drive. Shared TCR sequences between patients were less evident than in mice, which may be partly attributable to HLA diversity in the patient population. Because the treated cohort was small and had just a single nonresponder, larger studies are needed to establish links between baseline CD8+ expansion and response. Tofacitinib significantly lowered scalp clonality and the number of expanded CD8+ clones among the top 100 scalp clones. During tofacitinib treatment, many expanded lesional clones remained in scalp and blood, and this persistence may partly explain relapse after treatment is stopped.

Library construction relied on the immunoSEQ multiplex PCR assay. For TCR sequencing, RNA was extracted from every sample and reverse transcribed into cDNA to serve as template. First-strand cDNA was synthesized with SuperScript III using a 2:1 mix of oligo-dT and random hexamers. A synthetic immune receptor repertoire was used to gauge amplification bias, and whatever bias remained was removed computationally. Regarding the original processing steps: Raw reads were preprocessed for error removal, and CDR3 was defined according to IMGT conventions as running from the conserved cysteine to phenylalanine. Clonality was computed by normalizing Shannon entropy by log2 of the number of productive unique TCRs and subtracting the result from 1. Whether each scalp clone was CD4 or CD8 was inferred by checking scalp TCRbeta sequences against the CD4 and CD8 repertoires from sorted blood. TCRdb took over this immuneACCESS table, retaining in-frame rearrangements with V and J assigned. Such tables are incomplete; in checked studies, under half of the missing clones stem from an unresolved V gene, and the remainder is unexplained. V, J and clone size are taken as reported in that table, and D and trimming were inferred from the DNA itself. This sample lists about 94,000 clones; 60% to 80% were detected once. 17% of the sample rests with the top ten.

The sample consisted of CD8+ T cells sorted from blood, taken around week 42, from a patient treated with tofacitinib. The rearrangement joined TRBV2 to TRBJ2-1; the best D guess is TRBD2, with 5 bases matching. The TCR originated in a human donor with alopecia areata. The nucleotides are TGTGCCATTCGGGGTAATGAGCAGTTCTTC. This gives the protein CAIRGNEQFF.